This entry lists 4 T cell receptor beta chains sequenced from one sample in a study of STAT3 mutations in large granular lymphocyte leukemia. Study observations and caveats: Every T-LGLL patient had at least one immunodominant TCRbeta clonotype.

What these receptors recognize is not known. Here immunoSEQ multiplex PCR was the method, and the copy in TCRdb shows in-frame clones only, minus some. Here the sample spans around 26,000 clones, about 94% being singletons. The sequenced sample was peripheral blood mononuclear cells. The source of these receptors is a man in his forties or fifties with T-cell large granular lymphocyte leukemia. Some clones in this sample may be carry-over from other donors' samples.

CDR3 nucleotide sequence: TGTGCCAGCAGTGAACGGCAGGGGGAGTCACCCCTCCACTTT. It codes for CASSERQGESPLHF. The chain combines TRBV6-1 with TRBJ1-6; 7 bases are a match to TRBD1. This CDR3 comprises 14 residues. Germline-derived CDR1 and CDR2 are MNHNS and SASEGT. V was pared by 2 bases and J by 10 bases, with 5 bases of the junction left unmatched.

The rearrangement uses TRBV6-5 and TRBJ1-3, with D unclear. There are 14 residues in the CDR3. Germline CDR1 MNHEY, CDR2 SVGAGI. The V and J ends lost 4 bases and 4 bases respectively, with 11 bases between them. CDR3 coding DNA: TGTGCCAGCAGTTCTCCGGGCGGAGGAAACACCATATATTTT. Translated: CASSSPGGGNTIYF.

This CDR3 is CSVRQGGNTGELFF. CDR3 DNA sequence: TGCAGCGTTCGACAGGGGGGGAACACCGGGGAGCTGTTTTTT. The V and J genes are TRBV29-1 and TRBJ2-2; 9 nucleotides line up with TRBD1. Losses at the gene ends were 5 bases for V and 1 base for J; bases not matched to a gene: 2. The germline V gene has CDR1 SQVTM and CDR2 ANQGSEA. The CDR3 loop spans 14 amino acids.

V is TRBV5-6 and J is TRBJ2-7; 7 bases map to TRBD2. This CDR3 comprises 14 residues. Trimming cost V 4 bases and J 3 bases; bases outside gene matches: 7. The germline gives CDR1 SGHDT, CDR2 YYEEEE. CDR3 in amino acids: CASSPRREGYEQYF. CDR3 nucleotide sequence: TGTGCCAGCAGCCCCCGGAGGGAGGGCTACGAGCAGTACTTC.